A single sample gave rise to the 21 T cell receptor beta chains below, sequenced in a study of CD4+ T cells in melanoma. Clones were sequenced by immunoSEQ multiplex PCR, and TCRdb holds only the in-frame ones, with some missing. The repertoire consists of thousands of clones, with roughly 70% occurring once and the leading ten covering 22%. Sequenced material: cells from a culture (not recorded whether cultured in vitro). The receptors derive from a human donor with melanoma.

This clone has only a few counts. The genes are TRBV7-9 and TRBJ2-2; no reliable D call. V lost 7 bases and J 4 bases, leaving 4 bases between the germline ends. CDR1 is SEHNR and CDR2 is FQNEAQ in the germline V gene (reference sequence). This CDR3 comprises 11 residues. CDR3 amino acids: CASKRTGELFF. DNA of the CDR3: TGTGCCAGCAAGCGCACCGGGGAGCTGTTTTTT.

The rearrangement joins TRBV2 to TRBJ1-2; D unresolved. The CDR3 covers 12 residues. Germline V gene data show CDR1 as SNHLY and CDR2 as FYNNEI. The germline V and J ends were trimmed by 6 bases and 2 bases, with 7 bases remaining between them. The CDR3: CASRLNNYGYTF. DNA for the CDR3: TGTGCCAGCAGATTGAACAACTATGGCTACACCTTC.

This clone was picked up a small number of times. The chain couples TRBV5-6 to TRBJ2-5; weak D call: TRBD1 (6 bases). CDR1 is SGHDT and CDR2 is YYEEEE in the germline V gene. Trimming cost V 2 bases and J 6 bases, with 14 bases left between them. CDR3 length: 14 amino acids. The CDR3 DNA follows: TGTGCCAGCAGCTTAAAACAGGGCTCGCAGACCCAGTACTTC. Its translation: CASSLKQGSQTQYF. Drawing the rest from reference TRBV5-6 and TRBJ2-5, the complete variable domain is DAGVTQSPTHLIKTRGQQVTLRCSPKSGHDTVSWYQQALGQGPQFIFQYYEEEERQRGNFPDRFSGHQFPNYSSELNVNALLLGDSALYLCASSLKQGSQTQYFGPGTRLLVL.

The genes are TRBV5-1 and TRBJ2-5; 7 nucleotides match TRBD1. This CDR3 has 14 residues. Germline V gene lookup returns CDR1 SGHRS and CDR2 YFSETQ. The ends lost 4 bases at V and 2 bases at J; junction bases unmatched: 5. CDR3: CASSTGTAQETQYF. Here the CDR3 DNA reads TGCGCCAGCAGCACCGGGACAGCTCAAGAGACCCAGTACTTC.

This chain connects TRBV7-8 to TRBJ1-1; no clear D gene. V shed 5 bases and J shed 4 bases, with 8 bases lying between them. Germline lookup yields CDR1 SGHVS and CDR2 FQNEAQ. The CDR3 is 12 amino acids. CDR3: CASSPRGTEAFF. CDR3 nucleotides: TGTGCCAGCAGCCCCCGCGGCACTGAAGCTTTCTTT.

This clone has just a few counts. This chain uses TRBV5-8 with TRBJ1-4; D perhaps matches TRBD1 (5 bases). V was trimmed by 7 bases and J by 3 bases, leaving 13 bases between them. This CDR3 has 14 amino acids. The germline V gene has CDR1 SGHTS and CDR2 YDEGEE. CDR3 amino acids: CASGLGTANEKLFF. CDR3 DNA sequence: TGTGCCAGCGGCCTCGGGACGGCTAATGAAAAACTGTTTTTT.

CDR3 bases: TGTGCCAGCAGCAATGGTCTAGCGGGGGGAGAGACCCAGTACTTC. Its protein is CASSNGLAGGETQYF. The genes are TRBV21-1 and TRBJ2-5; the D segment call TRBD2 is taken from the table without a DNA check. TRBV21-1 is listed as a pseudogene. The CDR3 sequence is 15 residues long.

The DNA for the CDR3 is TGTGCCAGCAGTCGCAACTCTGGGGCCAACGTCCTGACTTTC. It translates to CASSRNSGANVLTF. The chain recombines TRBV3-1 (or the pseudogene TRBV3-2) with TRBJ2-6; no firm D call. The CDR3 has 14 residues. The V and J ends lost 6 bases and 0 bases respectively, with 6 bases between them. CDR1 is LGHDT and CDR2 is YNNKEL in the germline V gene (reference sequence).

There are a few counts of this clone. A read error may produce the germline difference seen at one junction end. The genes are TRBV4-2 and TRBJ2-5, with TRBD2 as a possible D gene (6 bases). Germline CDR1 LGHNA, CDR2 YNFKEQ. This CDR3 spans 18 amino acids. The CDR3 sequence is CASSQGLGGLKRQESQYF. The CDR3 nucleotides read TGTGCCAGCAGCCAAGGGCTTGGGGGGTTAAAACGCCAAGAGTCCCAGTACTTC.

This clone occurred a few times. V is TRBV10-3 and J is TRBJ1-1; perhaps TRBD1 as D (5 bases). The germline CDR1 and CDR2 sequences are ENHRY and SYGVKD. Trimming cost V 4 bases and J 3 bases, with 15 bases left between them. CDR3 size: 15 residues. CDR3 protein: CAISVGATAYTEAFF. The DNA for the CDR3 is TGTGCCATCAGTGTTGGGGCGACAGCATACACTGAAGCTTTCTTT.

This chain uses TRBV4-1 with TRBJ2-7; D is unclear. Germline assignment: CDR1 MGHRA and CDR2 YSYEKL. Trimming shortened V by 1 base and J by 6 bases, and 19 bases separated the two germline ends. The CDR3 is 16 amino acids. The CDR3 bases are TGCGCCAGCAGCCAAGCCTTATACGTGTATTCTAGCGAGCAGTACTTC. Encoded protein: CASSQALYVYSSEQYF.

The genes are TRBV5-6 and TRBJ1-2; no definite D call. CDR3 size: 14 residues. Trimming pared 4 bases from V and 8 bases from J, leaving 18 bases between. CDR1 is SGHDT and CDR2 is YYEEEE in the germline V gene. CDR3 nucleotide sequence: TGTGCCAGCAGCCCCCTGCAGAGCCATGTGGGCTACACCTTC. Amino acids: CASSPLQSHVGYTF.

The V and J genes are TRBV3-1 (or the pseudogene TRBV3-2) and TRBJ2-7; weak D call: TRBD2 (6 bases). Trimming took off 2 bases at V and 2 bases at J, with 10 bases between the two ends. Per germline, CDR1 LGHDT and CDR2 YNNKEL (reference sequence). The CDR3 is made up of 14 amino acids. CDR3 protein: CASSQRRGPYEQYF. Written as DNA, the CDR3 is TGTGCCAGCAGCCAAAGGAGGGGACCCTACGAGCAGTACTTC.

This chain connects TRBV4-1 to TRBJ2-3, with 12 bases fitting TRBD2. V lost 0 bases to trimming and J lost 0 bases; unmatched junction nucleotides: 7. Germline V lookup: CDR1 MGHRA, CDR2 YSYEKL. The CDR3 spans 19 residues. CDR3 in DNA: TGCGCCAGCAGCCAAGATGGGCTAGCGGGGGGGTCTAGCACAGATACGCAGTATTTT. Translated, it gives CASSQDGLAGGSSTDTQYF.

The chain carries TRBV19 and TRBJ2-3, with D perhaps TRBD2 (6 bases). Per the germline V gene, CDR1 is LNHDA and CDR2 is SQIVND (reference sequence). The V end was cut by 3 bases, the J end by 3 bases, with 13 bases between. The CDR3 sequence is 15 residues long. DNA of the CDR3: TGTGCCAGTAGTATTTGGGATGCGGGGACAGATACGCAGTATTTT. This codes for CASSIWDAGTDTQYF.

The rearrangement links TRBV10-2 to TRBJ2-2, with D possibly matching TRBD1 (5 bases). This CDR3 comprises 17 residues. Trimming took off 0 bases at V and 4 bases at J, with 15 bases between the two ends. Germline values: CDR1 WSHSY, CDR2 SAAADI. Here the CDR3 DNA reads TGCGCCAGCAGTGAGTCGCTGGCACAGGCTCTCACCGGGGAGCTGTTTTTT. Protein product: CASSESLAQALTGELFF.

The chain uses TRBV5-1 and TRBJ1-1; tentatively, D is TRBD1 (5 bases). The CDR3 is 14 amino acids. The germline CDR1 and CDR2 sequences are SGHRS and YFSETQ. With 0 bases removed from V and 4 bases from J, the gap between germline ends came to 10 bases. The CDR3 sequence: CASSLGGVSTEAFF. CDR3 in DNA: TGCGCCAGCAGCTTGGGAGGGGTTAGCACTGAAGCTTTCTTT.

Only one count was recorded for this clone. The V call is TRBV6-4, the J call TRBJ2-1; D not certain. This CDR3 has 14 residues. V lost 2 bases and J 5 bases, leaving 10 bases between the germline ends. Germline CDR1 MRHNA, CDR2 SNTAGT. As DNA, the CDR3 is TGTGCCAGCAGTGACACTTCTAGGAACAATGAGCAGTTCTTC. Translated, it gives CASSDTSRNNEQFF.

The rearrangement joins TRBV9 to TRBJ1-2; TRBD1 agrees at 7 bases. The CDR3 loop spans 15 amino acids. Looked up from germline, CDR1 is SGDLS and CDR2 is YYNGEE. V shed 3 bases, J shed 7 bases, and the junction held 12 bases outside the gene matches. CDR3 coding DNA: TGTGCCAGCAGCGAACACAGGGGAACGTCGGGTGGCTACACCTTC. This encodes CASSEHRGTSGGYTF.

By share of the sample, this clone is large. The rearrangement uses TRBV6-1 and TRBJ1-5; D is unclear. Per the germline V gene, CDR1 is MNHNS and CDR2 is SASEGT. The V and J ends lost 1 base and 0 bases respectively, with 4 bases between them. This CDR3 has 14 amino acids. The CDR3 protein is CASSEGYSNQPQHF. In nucleotides, the CDR3 is TGTGCCAGCAGTGAAGGCTATAGCAATCAGCCCCAGCATTTT.

This clone is termed large. The chain joins TRBV11-3 to TRBJ1-1; D remains unclear. Germline V CDR1 and CDR2: SGHNT, YENEEA. V was cut by 1 base and J by 4 bases, with 7 bases left in between. This CDR3 is 13 amino acids long. This CDR3 is CASSLAVATEAFF. The CDR3 DNA follows: TGTGCCAGCAGCTTAGCGGTGGCCACTGAAGCTTTCTTT.